These 7 T cell receptor beta chains were sequenced from one sample in a study of regulatory T cells in long-lasting Graves disease. Time point given: newly diagnosed GD, antithyroid drugs for less than 3 months. RNA from PBMCs was the source of the TCR library. Arm-PCR of CDR3 regions and iRepertoire HTBI primers were the basis on which TCR beta libraries were built. Each CDR3 protein is one row after TCRdb ran MiXCR on the multiplex PCR reads. This sample has about 540,000 distinct CDR3 sequences, with approximately 13% found just once. The same data also went into a second study, on T cells in Graves' hyperthyroidism and ophthalmopathy.

The material sequenced was peripheral blood mononuclear cells (PBMCs), taken at new diagnosis, from a patient treated with antithyroid drugs. These receptors originate from a man aged 30 to 39 with Graves disease.

This clonotype was counted between two and nine times. This chain uses TRBV20-1 with TRBJ2-7; D might be TRBD2 (5 bases). In germline, CDR1 is DFQATT, CDR2 SNEGSKA (reference sequence). CDR3 length equals 15 residues. V was cut by 0 bases and J by 5 bases, with 17 bases left in between. In DNA, the CDR3 is TGCAGTGCTAGAGATATCTCGAGGGTTTGGGACGAGCAGTACTTC. Its protein is CSARDISRVWDEQYF.

The table lists this clonotype with a count of one. The chain couples TRBV6-1 to TRBJ2-1; the match to TRBD2 covers 7 bases. Germline V gene sequence: CDR1 MNHNS, CDR2 SASEGT. The length of the CDR3 is 15 residues. V trimming: 6 bases; J trimming: 0 bases; junction bases outside the gene matches: 5. CDR3 sequence: CASSSERDSYNEQFF. CDR3 sequence (DNA): TGTGCCAGCAGCTCCGAGCGGGACTCCTACAATGAGCAGTTCTTC.

The genes are TRBV24-1 and TRBJ2-1, with TRBD1 matching over 8 bases. Unmatched junction bases numbered 14, after V lost 3 bases and J lost 5 bases. CDR3 size: 18 residues. CDR1 is KGHDR and CDR2 is SFDVKD in the germline V gene. The CDR3 sequence: CATSDDTADRAGNNEQFF. The CDR3 bases are TGTGCCACCAGTGATGATACCGCGGACAGGGCGGGAAACAATGAGCAGTTCTTC.

In regard to this clonotype: One end of the junction does not line up with germline, which may come from a read error. The J gene is TRBJ2-7, the V gene TRBV12-3 or TRBV12-4; 10 bases match TRBD2. The CDR3 consists of 19 residues. CDR3 in amino acids: CAGSFRRWGLALNSYEQYF. For the CDR3, the DNA is TGTGCCGGCAGTTTCAGGCGCTGGGGACTAGCGTTAAACTCCTACGAGCAGTACTTC.

This clonotype occurred a few times. This chain uses TRBV7-3 with TRBJ1-1; the match to TRBD1 covers 9 bases. The CDR3 totals 15 residues. V shed 5 bases and J 1 base; nucleotides not matched to a gene: 5. From germline, CDR1 is SGHTA and CDR2 FQGTGA. DNA of the CDR3: TGTGCCAGCAGCGCGATGACAGGGGGGAACACTGAAGCTTTCTTT. Translating it yields CASSAMTGGNTEAFF. The full variable domain, its missing parts supplied by reference TRBV7-3 and TRBJ1-1, is GAGVSQTPSNKVTEKGKYVELRCDPISGHTALYWYRQSLGQGPEFLIYFQGTGAADDSGLPNDRFFAVRPEGSVSTLKIQRTERGDSAVYLCASSAMTGGNTEAFFGQGTRLTVV.

This clonotype was recorded a few times. The chain joins TRBV30 to TRBJ1-5; 9 bases are shared with TRBD1. Losses at the gene ends were 2 bases for V and 5 bases for J; bases not matched to a gene: 7. CDR3 length: 15 residues. Germline CDR1 reads GTSNPN; CDR2 reads SVGIG (reference sequence). CDR3 residues: CAWSKRDREDQPQHF. The CDR3 coding sequence is TGTGCCTGGAGTAAGCGGGACAGGGAAGATCAGCCCCAGCATTTT.

Turning to this clonotype: A far larger clone is only one base removed, so a read error is likely. The chain uses TRBV19 and TRBJ2-1; D perhaps matches TRBD1 (6 bases). From germline, CDR1 is LNHDA and CDR2 SQIVND (reference sequence). V gave up 9 bases and J gave up 13 bases, with 28 bases separating them. The CDR3 is 15 residues long. The CDR3 loop reads CASSLPGVHSETQFF. The CDR3 DNA reads TGTGCCAGCAGTTTACCAGGGGTTCATTCGGAGACCCAGTTCTTC.